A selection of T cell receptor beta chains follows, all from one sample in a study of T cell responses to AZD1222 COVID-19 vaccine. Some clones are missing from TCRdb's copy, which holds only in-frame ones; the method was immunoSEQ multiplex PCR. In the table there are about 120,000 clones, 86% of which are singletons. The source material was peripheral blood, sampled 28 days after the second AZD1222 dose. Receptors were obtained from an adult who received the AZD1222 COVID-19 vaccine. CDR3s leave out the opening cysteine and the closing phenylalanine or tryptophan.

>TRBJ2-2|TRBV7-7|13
ASSPLRSRAGELF
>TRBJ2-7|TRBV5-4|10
ASSFGGGLQY
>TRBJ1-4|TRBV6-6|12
ASSSIPGDEKLF
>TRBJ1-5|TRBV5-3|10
ARSLGCKPQH
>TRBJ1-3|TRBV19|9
ASSLGDALN
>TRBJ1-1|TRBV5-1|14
ASSLSIGQGFNEAF
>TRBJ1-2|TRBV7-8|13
ASSLDGAGGYGYT
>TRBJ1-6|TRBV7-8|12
ASSSTGLDSPLH
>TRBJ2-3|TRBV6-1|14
ASSEHGGPNTDTQY
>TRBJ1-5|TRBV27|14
ASSSGDWYSNQPQH
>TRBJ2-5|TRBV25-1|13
ASSDDLRVRETQY
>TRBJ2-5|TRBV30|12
AWSMGQNQETQY
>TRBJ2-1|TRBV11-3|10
ASSLGLVEQF
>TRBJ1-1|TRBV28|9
ASSTPGGAF
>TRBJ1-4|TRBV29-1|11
SVETATNEKLF
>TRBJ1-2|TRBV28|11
ASSLRTGTGYT
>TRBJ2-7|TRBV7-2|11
ASSWTGEYEQY
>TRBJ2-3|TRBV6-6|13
ASSWKQGFLDTQY
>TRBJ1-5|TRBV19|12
ASSTERGAQPQH
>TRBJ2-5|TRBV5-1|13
ARSWAGGAGETQY
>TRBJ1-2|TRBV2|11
ASSVGGVSGYT
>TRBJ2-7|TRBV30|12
AWSVRGVTYEQY
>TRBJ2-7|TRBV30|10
AWGSGVSEQY
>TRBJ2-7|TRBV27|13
ASSATLGNPYEQY
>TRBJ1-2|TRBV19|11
ASARNPNYGYT
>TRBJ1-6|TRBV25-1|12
ASSRGGFNSPLH
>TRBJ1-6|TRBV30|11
AWTASYNSPLH
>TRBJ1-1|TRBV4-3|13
ASSQLDRARGEAF